The 10 T cell receptor beta chains given below trace back to one sample, sequenced in a study of blood T cell repertoires in COVID-19. The table came from immunoSEQ multiplex PCR; TCRdb's copy has only in-frame clones and leaves some out. The sample consists of some 200,000 clones, roughly four fifths of them appearing once. Sequenced sample: peripheral blood. These receptors all come from a woman aged 65 to 85 with COVID-19, enrolled during active disease.

In its sample, this clone was seen a few times. The V and J genes are TRBV21-1 and TRBJ2-7; TRBD2, the table's D call, lacks a check against the DNA. TRBV21-1 is assigned pseudogene status. The CDR3 totals 16 residues. The CDR3 DNA follows: TGTGCCAGCAGCCAACCCCCCGGGACTAGCATCTACGAGCAGTACTTC. Its protein is CASSQPPGTSIYEQYF.

As regards this clone: A junction boundary mismatches the germline segment, possibly from a read error. The chain uses TRBV6-4 and TRBJ2-3, with D tentatively TRBD1 (5 bases). The CDR3 is 15 residues long. Germline assignment: CDR1 MRHNA and CDR2 SNTAGT. The CDR3 region has the DNA TGTGCCAGCAGTGAGGGTCAGGGCCGCACTGATACGCAGTATTTT. Amino acid sequence: CASSEGQGRTDTQYF.

The rearrangement joins TRBV28 to TRBJ2-2; the match to TRBD1 covers 7 bases. Germline lookup yields CDR1 MDHEN and CDR2 SYDVKM. CDR3 size: 15 residues. Trimming took 5 bases from V and 6 from J; bases not matched to a gene: 9. The CDR3 coding sequence is TGTGCCAGCAGTAAAGGGACAGTACGGCCCGGGGAGCTGTTTTTT. Its translation is CASSKGTVRPGELFF.

This chain joins TRBV10-3 and TRBJ2-4; TRBD1 is a possible D gene (5 bases). This CDR3 spans 15 amino acids. Germline CDR1 reads ENHRY; CDR2 reads SYGVKD. Trimming stripped 5 bases from V and 0 bases from J, with 11 bases between. CDR3 bases: TGTGCCATCAGTCAGGGTGGGTTAGCCAAAAACATTCAGTACTTC. Encoded protein: CAISQGGLAKNIQYF.

About this clone: Different DNA sequences within this sample yield the same CDR3. This sequence joins TRBV30 and TRBJ1-3; D not certain. This CDR3 is built from 14 residues. Germline CDR1 reads GTSNPN; CDR2 reads SVGIG (reference sequence). Trimming removed 1 base at V and 0 bases at J, with 7 bases between. This CDR3 is CAWSGGSSGNTIYF. CDR3 DNA: TGTGCCTGGAGTGGCGGGAGCTCTGGAAACACCATATATTTT.

The chain joins TRBV7-2 to TRBJ2-1, with a weak D call TRBD1 (6 bases). The V end was cut by 4 bases, the J end by 1 base, with 11 bases between. The CDR3 runs to 15 residues. In germline, CDR1 is SGHTA, CDR2 FQGNSA. The CDR3 loop is CASSWQQGSYNEQFF. As DNA, the CDR3 is TGTGCCAGCAGCTGGCAACAGGGATCCTACAATGAGCAGTTCTTC.

This chain connects TRBV5-1 to TRBJ2-5; TRBD1 agrees at 7 bases. The V segment lost 4 bases and the J segment 2 bases; nucleotides outside the gene matches: 2. The CDR3 contains 13 residues. From germline, CDR1 is SGHRS and CDR2 YFSETQ. Here the CDR3 DNA reads TGCGCCAGCAGCGGGACAGATCAAGAGACCCAGTACTTC. The encoded protein is CASSGTDQETQYF. The full variable domain, in which reference TRBV5-1 and TRBJ2-5 provide the parts outside the CDR3, is KAGVTQTPRYLIKTRGQQVTLSCSPISGHRSVSWYQQTPGQGLQFLFEYFSETQRNKGNFPGRFSGRQFSNSRSEMNVSTLELGDSALYLCASSGTDQETQYFGPGTRLLVL.

This clone occurred once. The chain combines TRBV7-8 with TRBJ2-7; TRBD1 might be the D (6 bases). The CDR3 is 12 amino acids. Germline CDR1 SGHVS, CDR2 FQNEAQ. V was clipped by 2 bases and J by 6 bases, with 8 bases between them. The CDR3 protein is CASSLSRGEQYF. The DNA for the CDR3 is TGTGCCAGCAGCTTAAGCAGGGGCGAGCAGTACTTC.

This rearrangement joins TRBV10-1 to TRBJ2-1, with 11 nucleotides matching TRBD2. The CDR3 totals 17 residues. V shed 0 bases, J shed 3 bases, and the junction held 4 bases outside the gene matches. Germline loops: CDR1 WNHNN, CDR2 SYGVQD (reference sequence). CDR3 sequence (DNA): TGCGCCAGCAGTGAGTCTATGGGACTAGCGGACTACAATGAGCAGTTCTTC. As protein: CASSESMGLADYNEQFF.

This clone has a handful of counts. This chain joins TRBV7-7 and TRBJ2-1; 9 bases fit TRBD2. Germline trimming cut 1 base from V and 4 bases from J; bases unmatched to any gene: 5. CDR3 size: 16 residues. The V gene's germline CDR1 is SSHAT and CDR2 FNYEAQ (reference sequence). The DNA for the CDR3 is TGTGCCAGCAGCTTAGGAGTAGCGGGAGTTTACAATGAGCAGTTCTTC. It specifies CASSLGVAGVYNEQFF.